The text below deals with one TCR beta chain. The sample originates from a study of identifying expanded T cells in peripheral blood. V lost 3 bases to trimming and J lost 6 bases, with 8 bases between them. Per germline, CDR1 MGHDK and CDR2 SYGVNS. There are 13 residues in the CDR3. Method: immunoSEQ multiplex PCR; TCRdb's copy keeps in-frame clones and lacks some. The sample consists of tens of thousands of clones, approximately 88% of them appearing once. Healthy donors had no documented immune events, such as infections, while sampled. What was sequenced was blood. The rearrangement joins TRBV25-1 to TRBJ2-2; D remains ambiguous. The clonotype originates from a person aged 18 to 70 in good health. The CDR3 nucleotides read TGTGCCAGCAGTGATATAGTAGCCGGGGAGCTGTTTTTT. Translated: CASSDIVAGELFF.